The T cell receptor (beta chain) described here comes from a study of metastatic and nonmetastatic thyroid tumors. Overall study context: Peripheral blood and tumor or nodule samples from malignant and benign thyroid patients were compared. Study-level results: Across blood and tumor, TCR beta diversity in malignant thyroid tumors was reportedly significantly higher than in benign nodules.

This clone was seen at least ten times. As yet, its antigen is unknown. The V gene end was trimmed by 2 bases and the J gene end by 6 bases; junction bases not matched to a gene: 11. This CDR3 spans 16 amino acids. The V gene's germline CDR1 is KGHSH and CDR2 LQKENI. Source study methods: To classify distant metastasis in papillary thyroid cancer, a model was built from CDR3 differences across clinicopathological groups. TCRdb reanalyzed the PCR reads with MiXCR. The authors' filters were not applied to this entry. There are around 26,000 clones in the sample; about an eighth occur only once, and 14% lies in the top ten. No treatment had been given to any patient before thyroid surgery.

J is TRBJ1-1 and V is TRBV18, with 8 bases fitting TRBD1. The clonotype originates from a female donor with papillary thyroid cancer or a benign thyroid nodule (not recorded which). Some clones in this sample may be carry-over from other donors' samples. Specimen: blood. The CDR3 sequence is CASSPARGQGSSEAFF. CDR3 coding DNA: TGTGCCAGCTCACCAGCACGAGGACAGGGCTCCTCTGAAGCTTTCTTT.